This is a list of T cell receptor beta chains from one sample in a study of CD8 T cells in Susac syndrome. TCRdb re-analysed the immunoSEQ multiplex PCR reads in MiXCR, keeping a single row per CDR3 protein. The sample includes around 170,000 distinct CDR3 sequences, more than 90% of them seen just once. Sequenced sample: CD4+ T cells from PBMCs. All receptors come from a human donor with Susac syndrome. Both conserved end residues are part of each CDR3. D genes are given only for firm matches. Clone size is not always given. Where it is, it says once, few, many or a class for expanded clones.

clone_size	v_call	d_call	j_call	cdr3_nt	cdr3_aa
.	TRBV9	.	TRBJ1-1	TGTGCCAGCAGCGTAGAAGTATTCGGGGCGGGGGCTGAAGCTTTCTTT	CASSVEVFGAGAEAFF
.	TRBV7-2	TRBD1	TRBJ2-5	TGTGCCAGCAGCCCAGACAGGGGGAGTTGGAAGGCCCAGTACTTC	CASSPDRGSWKAQYF
.	TRBV3-1	TRBD1	TRBJ1-3	TGTGCCAGCAGCCGACAGGGGAACTCTGGAAACACCATATATTTT	CASSRQGNSGNTIYF
.	TRBV20-1	TRBD1	TRBJ2-1	TGCAGTGCTAATTACAGGGGTAATGAGCAGTTCTTC	CSANYRGNEQFF
.	TRBV4-1	TRBD2	TRBJ2-3	TGCGCCAGCAGCCAAGAAGGGACTAGCGGGGCCACAGATACGCAGTATTTT	CASSQEGTSGATDTQYF
once	TRBV7-3	.	TRBJ2-6	TGTGCCAGCAGCTTAGAGTCTGGGGCCAACGTCCTGACTTTC	CASSLESGANVLTF
.	TRBV7-2	TRBD1	TRBJ2-3	TGTGCCAGCAGCCGAAGGGGGCAGGTCACAGATACGCAGTATTTT	CASSRRGQVTDTQYF
.	TRBV30	.	TRBJ1-2	TGTGCCTGGAATGGCTACACCTTC	CAWNGYTF
.	TRBV20-1	.	TRBJ2-5	TGCAGTGCTACCAGAGACGTGGACGGCGGGGAGACCCAGTACTTC	CSATRDVDGGETQYF
.	TRBV5-4	.	TRBJ2-3	TGTGCCAGCAGCCCCTCGGGGTCCAGAGCCACAGATACGCAGTATTTT	CASSPSGSRATDTQYF
.	TRBV3-1	.	TRBJ1-1	TGTGCCAGCAGTCAATGGTCTGGGTTGGAAGCTTTCTTT	CASSQWSGLEAFF
.	TRBV5-1	.	TRBJ2-7	TGCGCCAGCAGCTTGGCCAGGGGGGAACTGACCTACGAGCAGTACTTC	CASSLARGELTYEQYF
.	TRBV20-1	.	TRBJ2-5	TGCAGTGCTAGGACCGTTGAGACCCAGTACTTC	CSARTVETQYF
.	TRBV27	.	TRBJ2-5	TGTGCCAGCAGAGCGTGGGGTGTTGAGACCCAGTACTTC	CASRAWGVETQYF
.	TRBV18	TRBD1	TRBJ1-1	TGTGCCAGCTCACCCTGGACAGGAGAGCTCACTGAAGCTTTCTTT	CASSPWTGELTEAFF
.	TRBV29-1	.	TRBJ1-1	TGCAGCGTTGAAGGAGGGGCGGCTGCTGAAGCTTTCTTT	CSVEGGAAAEAFF
.	TRBV7-9	TRBD2	TRBJ2-3	TGTGCCAGCAGCTCTAAGCTAGCGGGGGGGCCGGCAGATACGCAGTATTTT	CASSSKLAGGPADTQYF
few	TRBV19	.	TRBJ2-3	TGTGCCAGTAGCGGGACCGGTTCGGGCACAGATACGCAGTATTTT	CASSGTGSGTDTQYF
.	TRBV28	.	TRBJ2-7	TGTGCCAGCAGTTTGGGGGGACGTTCCTACGAGCAGTACTTC	CASSLGGRSYEQYF
.	TRBV9	.	TRBJ2-3	TGTGCCAGCAGCAGCGGACAGATAGGGTATGCAGATACGCAGTATTTT	CASSSGQIGYADTQYF
once	TRBV6-5	TRBD2	TRBJ2-3	TGTGCCAGCAGTTACTCGGCTAGCGGGGATACGCAGTATTTT	CASSYSASGDTQYF
.	TRBV7-2	TRBD2	TRBJ2-3	TGTGCCAGCAGCCTAGGAGTTGGTATTAGCGGGGCTCGGACAGATACGCAGTATTTT	CASSLGVGISGARTDTQYF
.	TRBV19	.	TRBJ1-4	TGTGCCAGTAGTATCGGACAGCCGGGGGAAAAACTGTTTTTT	CASSIGQPGEKLFF
.	TRBV7-8	TRBD2	TRBJ2-6	TGTGCCAGCAGCTTTTCGAGCGGGGCCTACGCCAACGTCCTGACTTTC	CASSFSSGAYANVLTF
.	TRBV30	.	TRBJ2-7	TGTGCCTGGGCTGGCGACAGCTACGAGCAGTACTTC	CAWAGDSYEQYF
.	TRBV6-6	.	TRBJ2-7	TGTGCCAGCAGTCGGACCCCTAACGAGCAGTACTTC	CASSRTPNEQYF
.	TRBV19	TRBD1	TRBJ1-2	TGTGCCAGTAGTGCCCAGGACAGGGGAGGCTATGGCTACACCTTC	CASSAQDRGGYGYTF
few	TRBV5-1	.	TRBJ1-1	TGCGCCAGCAGCTTGAGTGAGAACACTGAAGCTTTCTTT	CASSLSENTEAFF
.	TRBV9	.	TRBJ2-7	TGTGCCAGCAGCGTAGACCCCCCTGGGGGGGCCCTCGACGAGCAGTACTTC	CASSVDPPGGALDEQYF
.	TRBV20-1	TRBD2	TRBJ2-7	TGCAGTGCTAGTACGTCTAGCGGCCACGAGCAGTACTTC	CSASTSSGHEQYF
.	TRBV21-1	.	TRBJ2-1	TGTGCCAGCAGCAAAAACGGAGACAATGAGCAGTTCTTC	CASSKNGDNEQFF
.	TRBV28	.	TRBJ2-5	TGTGCCAGCAGTACCAAAGAGACCCAGTACTTC	CASSTKETQYF
.	TRBV29-1	TRBD2	TRBJ2-5	TGCAGCGTTCTTGCGGGGGTCGAGACCCAGTACTTC	CSVLAGVETQYF
.	TRBV4-1	.	TRBJ1-1	TGCGCCAGCAGCCAAGGCCCGGTGAACACTGAAGCTTTCTTT	CASSQGPVNTEAFF
.	TRBV20-1	.	TRBJ1-1	TGCAGTGCTAGAACTCTCTACCCACAGGGCTCCACTGAAGCTTTCTTT	CSARTLYPQGSTEAFF
.	TRBV4-2	TRBD2	TRBJ2-5	TGTGCCAGCAGCCAAGTCGGGGGGTTGGAGACCCAGTACTTC	CASSQVGGLETQYF
.	TRBV3-1	.	TRBJ1-1	TGTGCCAGCAGCCAAGACCCCGCAGGGTACACTGAAGCTTTCTTT	CASSQDPAGYTEAFF
.	TRBV20-1	.	TRBJ2-5	TGCAGTGCTTGTATGGGGGCCGCTATCGAGACCCAGTACTTC	CSACMGAAIETQYF
.	TRBV20-1	.	TRBJ2-7	TGCAGTGCTAGAAGGGGCCTCTACGAGCAGTACTTC	CSARRGLYEQYF
.	TRBV12-5	.	TRBJ2-7	TGTGCTAGTGTAGGGACAAGCTCCTACGAGCAGTACTTC	CASVGTSSYEQYF
few	TRBV2	.	TRBJ1-4	TGTGCCAGCAGTGGGGGTGAAAAACTGTTTTTT	CASSGGEKLFF
.	TRBV6-5	.	TRBJ1-1	TGTGCCAGCAGTTACTCATACTCCACTGAAGCTTTCTTT	CASSYSYSTEAFF
.	TRBV30	TRBD1	TRBJ2-3	TGTGCCTGGAGGCTTGACAGGGACACAGATACGCAGTATTTT	CAWRLDRDTDTQYF
.	TRBV27	TRBD2	TRBJ2-7	TGTGCCAGCAGTCCCCCCCGACTAGCGGGGGGCACGACCTACGAGCAGTACTTC	CASSPPRLAGGTTYEQYF
.	TRBV5-1	TRBD1	TRBJ1-6	TGCGCCAGCAGCCCAGGGGGCGATAATTCACCCCTCCACTTT	CASSPGGDNSPLHF